What follows are 23 T cell receptor beta chains derived from one specimen sequenced in a study of regulatory T cells in long-lasting Graves disease. The authors made the TCR library using RNA they extracted from PBMCs. TCRdb fed the reads into MiXCR, producing one record per CDR3 protein. The sample shows just under 500 distinct CDR3 sequences, about three quarters of them seen only once. The sample here was peripheral blood mononuclear cells (PBMCs), taken with antithyroid drug treatment, in newly diagnosed or persistent Graves disease (not recorded which). These TCRs come from a woman aged 25 to 39 with Graves disease.

This clonotype was recorded a few times. V usage is TRBV7-2 and J usage is TRBJ1-3, with D tentatively TRBD1 (5 bases). The CDR3 is 15 amino acids. V lost 1 base to trimming and J lost 4 bases, with 11 bases between them. Germline CDR1 SGHTA, CDR2 FQGNSA. The CDR3 DNA follows: TGTGCCAGCAGCTTAGGGGGGACGGTCGGAAACACCATATATTTT. This codes for CASSLGGTVGNTIYF.

The genes are TRBV30 and TRBJ1-1; D not resolved. Germline assignment: CDR1 GTSNPN and CDR2 SVGIG (reference sequence). V was shortened by 0 bases and J by 0 bases, with 8 bases between the two germline ends. This CDR3 has 14 amino acids. The CDR3 reads CAWSVNRMNTEAFF. The DNA for the CDR3 is TGTGCCTGGAGTGTAAACAGAATGAACACTGAAGCTTTCTTT.

This rearrangement joins TRBV5-6 to TRBJ1-2, with TRBD1 matching 9 bases. The CDR3 totals 13 residues. Unmatched junction bases numbered 3, after V lost 4 bases and J lost 5 bases. Germline V gene data show CDR1 as SGHDT and CDR2 as YYEEEE. The CDR3 nucleotides are TGTGCCAGCAGCCCACAGGGGGCGTATGGCTACACCTTC. It is translated as CASSPQGAYGYTF. Based on the CDR3 plus reference TRBV5-6 and TRBJ1-2, the full variable domain is DAGVTQSPTHLIKTRGQQVTLRCSPKSGHDTVSWYQQALGQGPQFIFQYYEEEERQRGNFPDRFSGHQFPNYSSELNVNALLLGDSALYLCASSPQGAYGYTFGSGTRLTVV.

This chain links TRBV29-1 with TRBJ2-7; 12 nucleotides match TRBD2. Germline V gene lookup returns CDR1 SQVTM and CDR2 ANQGSEA. The V segment lost 4 bases and the J segment 4 bases; nucleotides outside the gene matches: 2. This CDR3 spans 13 amino acids. The CDR3 spells CSVGTSGMYEQYF. The DNA for the CDR3 is TGCAGCGTTGGGACTAGCGGGATGTACGAGCAGTACTTC.

V gene TRBV5-1 combines with J gene TRBJ2-1, with D tentatively TRBD1 (5 bases). Per germline, CDR1 SGHRS and CDR2 YFSETQ. CDR3 size: 14 residues. Trimming cost V 0 bases and J 2 bases, with 6 bases left between them. The CDR3 spells CASSLGRAYNEQFF. As DNA, the CDR3 is TGCGCCAGCAGCTTGGGCAGGGCCTACAATGAGCAGTTCTTC.

V gene TRBV20-1 combines with J gene TRBJ2-7; 7 nucleotides agree with TRBD2. Germline loops: CDR1 DFQATT, CDR2 SNEGSKA (reference sequence). The junction had 6 bases not matched to a gene; V was cut back by 3 bases and J by 4 bases. The CDR3 is made up of 13 amino acids. In DNA form, the CDR3 reads TGCAGTGCTAGCCGGTGGGAGGGTTACGAGCAGTACTTC. This codes for CSASRWEGYEQYF.

The gene calls are TRBV2 and TRBJ2-5; 8 positions agree with TRBD1. J lost 5 bases, V lost 2 bases, and 13 bases had no gene match. The V gene's germline CDR1 is SNHLY and CDR2 FYNNEI. The CDR3 has 17 amino acids. The CDR3 here is CASSEMRGAGGAETQYF. As DNA, the CDR3 is TGTGCCAGCAGTGAAATGCGTGGGGCAGGGGGCGCCGAGACCCAGTACTTC.

V usage is TRBV14 and J usage is TRBJ2-1, with 7 bases aligning to TRBD2. The CDR3 contains 15 residues. From germline, CDR1 is SGHDN and CDR2 FVKESK. V lost 4 bases to trimming and J lost 5 bases; unmatched junction nucleotides: 8. For the CDR3, the DNA is TGTGCCAGCAGCCGCTGGGCTAGCGGAGACAATGAGCAGTTCTTC. Translation gives CASSRWASGDNEQFF.

This clonotype was counted a single time. The genes are TRBV7-9 and TRBJ2-7, with no clear D. CDR3 length equals 15 residues. V was cut by 1 base and J by 0 bases, with 10 bases left in between. Germline loops: CDR1 SEHNR, CDR2 FQNEAQ (reference sequence). CDR3 nucleotide sequence: TGTGCCAGCAGCTTAGGACTTTTGAGCTCCTACGAGCAGTACTTC. It specifies CASSLGLLSSYEQYF.

This chain links TRBV11-1 with TRBJ2-1; TRBD2 agrees at 11 bases. The CDR3 is made up of 16 amino acids. After removal of 1 base from V and 7 bases from J, the junction contained 6 bases not matched to a gene. The germline CDR1 and CDR2 sequences are SGHAT and FQDESV (reference sequence). Written as DNA, the CDR3 is TGTGCCAGCAGCTTAGTTAGCGGGGGGGCCGCGAATGAGCAGTTCTTC. Translation gives CASSLVSGGAANEQFF. Supplemented by reference TRBV11-1 and TRBJ2-1, the full variable domain reads EAEVAQSPRYKITEKSQAVAFWCDPISGHATLYWYRQILGQGPELLVQFQDESVVDDSQLPKDRFSAERLKGVDSTLKIQPAELGDSAMYLCASSLVSGGAANEQFFGPGTRLTVL.

The chain joins TRBV27 to TRBJ2-2; D call uncertain. Germline-derived CDR1 and CDR2 are MNHEY and SMNVEV (reference sequence). The CDR3 is made up of 14 amino acids. V lost 0 bases to trimming and J lost 5 bases, with 7 bases between them. In DNA form, the CDR3 reads TGTGCCAGCAGTTTATCACCATTAACCGGGGAGCTGTTTTTT. Translating gives CASSLSPLTGELFF.

A few counts support this clonotype. The chain recombines TRBV28 with TRBJ2-1; 7 bases agree with TRBD2. CDR1 is MDHEN, CDR2 SYDVKM, per germline. The CDR3 extends over 15 amino acids. The J segment lost 7 bases and the V segment lost 7 bases, leaving 13 bases of the junction unmatched. CDR3 sequence reads: CASTTRRGGTNEQFF. CDR3 in DNA: TGTGCCAGCACAACCCGGCGGGGAGGGACGAATGAGCAGTTCTTC. Full variable domain (rest looked up from reference TRBV28 and TRBJ2-1): DVKVTQSSRYLVKRTGEKVFLECVQDMDHENMFWYRQDPGLGLRLIYFSYDVKMKEKGDIPEGYSVSREKKERFSLILESASTNQTSMYLCASTTRRGGTNEQFFGPGTRLTVL.

The chain employs TRBV12-3 or TRBV12-4 and TRBJ1-4; D not resolved. Trimming pared 5 bases from V and 6 bases from J, leaving 7 bases between. The CDR3 has 12 residues. In DNA, the CDR3 is TGTGCCAGCAGTCCTGATTATGAAAAACTGTTTTTT. It specifies CASSPDYEKLFF.

This clonotype occurred a few times. This sequence joins TRBV6-1 and TRBJ2-5; D gene unclear. The germline V gene encodes CDR1 MNHNS and CDR2 SASEGT. V shed 4 bases and J shed 5 bases, with 17 bases lying between them. CDR3 length: 15 residues. CDR3 amino acids: CASSALDGLRETQYF. The CDR3 DNA is TGTGCCAGCAGTGCTTTGGACGGTCTGAGGGAGACCCAGTACTTC.

This rearrangement joins TRBV5-6 to TRBJ2-3; D may correspond to TRBD1 or TRBD2 (7 bases each). The CDR3 consists of 15 residues. The germline V gene has CDR1 SGHDT and CDR2 YYEEEE. The V end lost 2 bases, the J end lost 3 bases, and 13 bases lay between the germline ends. For the CDR3, the DNA is TGTGCCAGCAGCTTCAGGGGGGGGAGGACAGATACGCAGTATTTT. It encodes CASSFRGGRTDTQYF.

V and J are TRBV20-1 and TRBJ1-2; maybe TRBD1 (6 bases). Trimming stripped 0 bases from V and 6 bases from J, with 11 bases between. The CDR3 extends over 13 amino acids. Germline CDR1 DFQATT, CDR2 SNEGSKA (reference sequence). In DNA, the CDR3 is TGCAGTGCTAGAGATTGGCAGGGGAATGGCTACACCTTC. Amino acid sequence: CSARDWQGNGYTF.

This clonotype appeared a single time. V usage is TRBV19 and J usage is TRBJ2-2; TRBD2 aligns across 7 bases. CDR1 is LNHDA and CDR2 is SQIVND in the germline V gene (reference sequence). The CDR3 runs 14 residues. Germline trimming cut 9 bases from V and 3 bases from J; bases unmatched to any gene: 7. The CDR3 region has the DNA TGTGCCAGGGAGCGGGGTCAGGACACCGGGGAGCTGTTTTTT. Amino acid sequence: CARERGQDTGELFF.

The chain has TRBV5-1 and TRBJ1-2; D gene unclear. Between the trimmed V and J ends, which lost 1 base and 4 bases, there was a span of 14 bases. CDR1 and CDR2 (germline): SGHRS, YFSETQ. This CDR3 is built from 15 residues. The CDR3 loop reads CASSLSNSILYGYTF. In DNA, the CDR3 is TGCGCCAGCAGCTTGTCGAACAGTATCCTCTATGGCTACACCTTC.

This chain connects TRBV19 to TRBJ1-2, with 10 bases identical to TRBD1. The CDR3 covers 16 residues. Germline V gene lookup returns CDR1 LNHDA and CDR2 SQIVND (reference sequence). With 4 bases clipped from V and 7 bases from J, the junction kept 12 bases outside the gene matches. CDR3 sequence reads: CASSTRNQDRGIGYTF. DNA of the CDR3: TGTGCCAGTAGTACACGAAACCAGGACAGGGGGATTGGCTACACCTTC.

The V and J genes are TRBV5-6 and TRBJ1-1; D possibly corresponds to TRBD1 (6 bases). Germline CDR1 is SGHDT and CDR2 is YYEEEE. This CDR3 comprises 14 residues. Deletions cut 4 bases from V and 0 bases from J, with 10 bases between. The CDR3 DNA is TGTGCCAGCAGCCTCGGACAGATGAACACTGAAGCTTTCTTT. It is translated as CASSLGQMNTEAFF.

The chain links TRBV10-3 to TRBJ2-3; the match to TRBD2 covers 11 bases. V lost 6 bases, J lost 6 bases, and 5 bases stayed unmatched. The germline gives CDR1 ENHRY, CDR2 SYGVKD. This CDR3 is built from 14 residues. CDR3 region: CAIRSGLAGDTQYF. The CDR3 region has the DNA TGTGCCATCAGGAGTGGACTAGCGGGCGATACGCAGTATTTT.

The chain employs TRBV28 and TRBJ2-7; 10 positions match TRBD2. The length of the CDR3 is 16 residues. The V and J ends lost 6 bases and 2 bases, in that order; junction bases with no gene match: 10. Looked up from germline, CDR1 is MDHEN and CDR2 is SYDVKM. DNA of the CDR3: TGTGCCAGCAGCTTGGGACTAGCGCCCCTGACCTACGAGCAGTACTTC. It yields the protein CASSLGLAPLTYEQYF. Full variable domain (missing parts from reference TRBV28 and TRBJ2-7): DVKVTQSSRYLVKRTGEKVFLECVQDMDHENMFWYRQDPGLGLRLIYFSYDVKMKEKGDIPEGYSVSREKKERFSLILESASTNQTSMYLCASSLGLAPLTYEQYFGPGTRLTVT.

This chain joins TRBV19 and TRBJ2-4, with D possibly matching TRBD1 (5 bases). The CDR3 is made up of 15 amino acids. Germline V gene lookup returns CDR1 LNHDA and CDR2 SQIVND (reference sequence). V lost 7 bases and J lost 6, with 19 bases in between. CDR3 bases: TGTGCCAGTACCCCTGGGGCTTTTAGAGGAAACATTCAGTACTTC. Translation gives CASTPGAFRGNIQYF.